The next 23 T cell receptor beta chains were all read from a single sample in a study of T cells after yellow fever vaccination. TCRdb reanalysed the 5' RACE reads using MiXCR and keeps one entry per CDR3 protein. The data hold 25,000 to 30,000 distinct CDR3 sequences, with approximately 4.2% observed a single time. Here the sequenced sample was PBMCs, either bulk or a sorted T-cell subset (CD4+, CD8+, memory, or dextramer-sorted; not recorded which), taken on the day of the yellow fever booster vaccination. The receptors derive from a man aged 18 to 30 who received the YFV17D yellow fever vaccine.

This clonotype was picked up many times. The rearrangement links TRBV12-3 or TRBV12-4 to TRBJ2-7, with 7 nucleotides matching TRBD2. The CDR3 totals 15 residues. J gave up 5 bases and V 6 bases, and 13 bases lay outside the gene matches. CDR3 DNA: TGTGCCAGCAGATCCGGACTAGGAACTTTCGACGAGCAGTACTTC. Encoded protein: CASRSGLGTFDEQYF.

Turning to this clonotype: This sequence may be a read error, since a much larger clone differs from it by one base. The chain combines TRBV20-1 with TRBJ2-7, with D unclear. The germline V gene has CDR1 DFQATT and CDR2 SNEGSKA (reference sequence). CDR3 length equals 14 residues. V was shortened by 4 bases and J by 3 bases, with 16 bases between the two germline ends. CDR3 sequence: CSAIQPSIYYEQYV. The CDR3 DNA sequence: TGCAGTGCTATACAGCCCTCCATATACTACGAGCAGTACGTC.

This clonotype was counted many times. The chain couples TRBV14 to TRBJ2-4; 11 bases fit TRBD2. Germline lookup yields CDR1 SGHDN and CDR2 FVKESK. With V trimmed by 1 base and J by 4 bases, 6 bases remained unmatched. The CDR3 has 17 residues. The CDR3 loop is CASSQGGLADSKNIQYF. The CDR3 nucleotides read TGTGCCAGCAGCCAAGGGGGACTAGCGGATTCAAAAAACATTCAGTACTTC.

This clonotype has ten or more counts. V is TRBV7-9 and J is TRBJ2-3; tentatively, D is TRBD2 (5 bases). The CDR3 totals 13 residues. Trimming left V 0 bases short and J 11 bases short, with 12 bases between. Germline V gene sequence: CDR1 SEHNR, CDR2 FQNEAQ (reference sequence). CDR3: CASSLAGAEQQYF. DNA of the CDR3: TGTGCCAGCAGCTTAGCGGGAGCGGAGCAGCAGTATTTT.

In this sample, this clonotype turned up many times. The J gene is TRBJ2-2, the V gene TRBV10-3; 11 bases fit TRBD2. V was pared by 7 bases and J by 2 bases, with 9 bases of the junction left unmatched. This CDR3 comprises 17 residues. Germline V CDR1 and CDR2: ENHRY, SYGVKD. In DNA, the CDR3 is TGTGCCATCAAGAGCCTAGCGGGGGGCCCAAACACCGGGGAGCTGTTTTTT. Its translation: CAIKSLAGGPNTGELFF.

This clonotype was picked up many times. The chain employs TRBV4-1 and TRBJ2-1; D unclear. There are 12 residues in the CDR3. CDR1 and CDR2 (germline): MGHRA, YSYEKL. V lost 2 bases and J 7 bases, leaving 6 bases between the germline ends. The CDR3: CASSQKGNEQFF. The CDR3 nucleotides are TGCGCCAGCAGCCAAAAAGGGAATGAGCAGTTCTTC.

V and J are TRBV5-4 and TRBJ2-5; 8 nucleotides line up with TRBD1. With 1 base clipped from V and 5 bases from J, the junction kept 1 base outside the gene matches. The CDR3 runs to 13 residues. CDR1 SGHNT and CDR2 YYREEE come from the germline V gene (reference sequence). CDR3 sequence: CASSLRTGETQYF. The CDR3, as DNA: TGTGCCAGCAGCTTGAGGACAGGGGAGACCCAGTACTTC.

With respect to this clonotype: This clone may be a read error of a much larger clone one base away. The chain joins TRBV19 to TRBJ2-4, with D perhaps matching TRBD2 (6 bases). V lost 4 bases and J lost 1, with 17 bases in between. CDR1 is LNHDA and CDR2 is SQIVND in the germline V gene (reference sequence). The CDR3 extends over 17 amino acids. The CDR3 DNA follows: TGTGCCAGTAGTAGCAGTACGCTGGGGGGTGCCAAAAACATTCAGTACTTC. This gives the protein CASSSSTLGGAKNIQYF. The full variable domain, in which reference TRBV19 and TRBJ2-4 provide the parts outside the CDR3, is DGGITQSPKYLFRKEGQNVTLSCEQNLNHDAMYWYRQDPGQGLRLIYYSQIVNDFQKGDIAEGYSVSREKKESFPLTVTSAQKNPTAFYLCASSSSTLGGAKNIQYFGAGTRLSVL.

In regard to this clonotype: This sequence may be a read error, since a much larger clone differs from it by one base. This chain connects TRBV4-1 to TRBJ1-1, with 9 bases aligning to TRBD1. CDR1 and CDR2 from the germline V gene are MGHRA and YSYEKL. The CDR3 runs to 16 residues. The CDR3 spells CASRPPQQGARTEAIF. The DNA for the CDR3 is TGCGCCAGCAGGCCTCCACAACAGGGGGCGAGAACTGAAGCTATCTTT.

This clonotype was observed at least ten times. The rearrangement uses TRBV15 and TRBJ2-3; D perhaps matches TRBD2 (6 bases). This CDR3 contains 15 residues. CDR1 and CDR2 from the germline V gene are LNHNV and YYDKDF (reference sequence). Trimming removed 1 base from V and 2 bases from J, with 10 bases in between. The CDR3 nucleotides are TGTGCCACCAGCAGAGTTAGCGGTAACACAGATACGCAGTATTTT. It encodes CATSRVSGNTDTQYF. Full variable domain (missing parts from reference TRBV15 and TRBJ2-3): DAMVIQNPRYQVTQFGKPVTLSCSQTLNHNVMYWYQQKSSQAPKLLFHYYDKDFNNEADTPDNFQSRRPNTSFCFLDIRSPGLGDTAMYLCATSRVSGNTDTQYFGPGTRLTVL.

This clonotype was observed at least ten times. The rearrangement uses TRBV12-3 or TRBV12-4 and TRBJ2-7; D gene ambiguous. This CDR3 spans 11 amino acids. V was cut by 3 bases and J by 3 bases, with 3 bases left in between. The DNA for the CDR3 is TGTGCCAGCAGTTTGGGCTACGAGCAGTACGTC. This gives the protein CASSLGYEQYV.

This clonotype was picked up many times. V usage is TRBV5-5 and J usage is TRBJ2-3; 12 bases fit TRBD2. The CDR3 covers 16 residues. V lost 3 bases and J lost 3; bases outside the gene matches: 5. Germline V gene sequence: CDR1 SGHKS, CDR2 YYEKEE (reference sequence). This chain's CDR3 is CASSSGLAGTTDTQYF. For the CDR3, the DNA is TGTGCCAGCAGCTCCGGACTAGCGGGGACTACAGATACGCAGTATTTT. Full variable domain (remainder filled in from reference TRBV5-5 and TRBJ2-3): DAGVTQSPTHLIKTRGQQVTLRCSPISGHKSVSWYQQVLGQGPQFIFQYYEKEERGRGNFPDRFSARQFPNYSSELNVNALLLGDSALYLCASSSGLAGTTDTQYFGPGTRLTVL.

This clonotype was detected ten times or more. The J gene is TRBJ2-4, the V gene TRBV20-1, with D perhaps given as TRBD1 or TRBD2 (5 bases each). Germline CDR1 DFQATT, CDR2 SNEGSKA (reference sequence). There are 15 residues in the CDR3. The V end was cut by 0 bases, the J end by 1 base, with 10 bases between. The CDR3 nucleotides read TGCAGTGCTAGAGAGGGGGTATTCGCCAAAAACATTCAGTACTTC. Translation gives CSAREGVFAKNIQYF.

Ten or more counts support this clonotype. This rearrangement joins TRBV20-1 to TRBJ2-2; 13 nucleotides line up with TRBD2. J was trimmed by 3 bases and V by 0 bases; bases with no gene match: 4. Per germline, CDR1 DFQATT and CDR2 SNEGSKA (reference sequence). This CDR3 is built from 17 residues. The DNA for the CDR3 is TGCAGTGCTAGAGATCATACTAGCGGGGGGGACACCGGGGAGCTGTTTTTT. It translates to CSARDHTSGGDTGELFF.

V is TRBV7-9 and J is TRBJ2-5; D is perhaps TRBD1 (6 bases). The CDR3 is made up of 14 amino acids. Per germline, CDR1 SEHNR and CDR2 FQNEAQ (reference sequence). The V end lost 2 bases, the J end lost 5 bases, and 12 bases lay between the germline ends. In DNA, the CDR3 is TGTGCCAGCAGCTTATCAGGGGCGGCGGAGACCCAGTACTTC. It yields the protein CASSLSGAAETQYF.

At least ten counts were recorded for this clonotype. The CDR3 here is CASSLLSPEYYNEQFF. For the CDR3, the DNA is TGTGCCAGCAGCTTATTGTCCCCGGAGTACTACAATGAGCAGTTCTTC. J is TRBJ2-1 and V is TRBV11-2; D unclear. Per germline, CDR1 SGHAT and CDR2 FQNNGV. Trimming stripped 2 bases from V and 3 bases from J, with 14 bases between. The CDR3 extends over 16 amino acids.

Only a few counts were recorded for this clonotype. This chain joins TRBV10-3 and TRBJ1-1; D is ambiguous. This CDR3 has 13 amino acids. V was trimmed by 8 bases and J by 0 bases, leaving 10 bases between them. The germline gives CDR1 ENHRY, CDR2 SYGVKD. The CDR3 protein is CAISPIMNTEAFF. The DNA of the CDR3 is TGTGCCATCTCCCCCATCATGAACACTGAAGCTTTCTTT.

This clonotype has at least ten counts. J is TRBJ2-3 and V is TRBV20-1; D is ambiguous. In germline, CDR1 is DFQATT, CDR2 SNEGSKA (reference sequence). This CDR3 comprises 14 residues. V was trimmed by 6 bases and J by 0 bases, leaving 13 bases between them. CDR3 sequence reads: CSAGGQPSTDTQYF. The CDR3 region has the DNA TGCAGTGCCGGCGGCCAACCTAGCACAGATACGCAGTATTTT.

The sample holds many counts of this clonotype. The V and J genes are TRBV6-2 or TRBV6-3 and TRBJ2-7; 7 nucleotides agree with TRBD2. CDR3 length equals 18 residues. Germline CDR1 MNHEY, CDR2 SVGEGT. Trimming took 11 bases from V and 4 from J; bases not matched to a gene: 26. For the CDR3, the DNA is TGTGCCGGCCTCGCCAGGGAGGGGCCGACACGGAGAATATACGAGCAGTACGTC. As protein: CAGLAREGPTRRIYEQYV.

Many counts were recorded for this clonotype. The chain has TRBV6-6 and TRBJ2-3; unclear D gene. Germline V gives CDR1 MNHNY, CDR2 SVGAGI (reference sequence). The CDR3 is made up of 14 amino acids. Trimming took off 4 bases at V and 6 bases at J, with 14 bases between the two ends. DNA for the CDR3: TGTGCCAGCAGTTTAGCTCGTTCGCGGGATACGCAGTATTTT. As protein: CASSLARSRDTQYF.

This clonotype was found many times. The rearrangement uses TRBV5-1 and TRBJ2-3, with D tentatively TRBD1 (6 bases). CDR3 length: 13 amino acids. From germline, CDR1 is SGHRS and CDR2 YFSETQ. Trimming took off 7 bases at V and 2 bases at J, with 11 bases between the two ends. The CDR3 sequence is CASGAGDTDTQYF. CDR3 DNA sequence: TGCGCCAGCGGGGCAGGGGACACAGATACGCAGTATTTT. Combining the CDR3 with reference TRBV5-1 and TRBJ2-3 gives the whole variable domain KAGVTQTPRYLIKTRGQQVTLSCSPISGHRSVSWYQQTPGQGLQFLFEYFSETQRNKGNFPGRFSGRQFSNSRSEMNVSTLELGDSALYLCASGAGDTDTQYFGPGTRLTVL.

This clonotype was seen more than once but under ten times. V is TRBV7-2 and J is TRBJ2-3; unclear D gene. V gave up 7 bases and J gave up 1 base, with 9 bases separating them. The CDR3 covers 13 residues. CDR1 is SGHTA and CDR2 is FQGNSA in the germline V gene. Here the CDR3 reads CASTLRRTDTQYF. The CDR3 DNA is TGTGCCAGCACCCTCCGCCGCACAGATACGCAGTATTTT.

This clonotype was seen ten or more times. This chain joins TRBV6-5 and TRBJ1-1, with 7 bases that match TRBD1. Germline CDR1 MNHEY, CDR2 SVGAGI. J was trimmed by 3 bases and V by 5 bases; bases with no gene match: 9. The length of the CDR3 is 15 residues. As DNA, the CDR3 is TGTGCCAGCAGTGACATCCAGGGGGGGTACACTGAAGCTTTCTTT. Protein sequence: CASSDIQGGYTEAFF.